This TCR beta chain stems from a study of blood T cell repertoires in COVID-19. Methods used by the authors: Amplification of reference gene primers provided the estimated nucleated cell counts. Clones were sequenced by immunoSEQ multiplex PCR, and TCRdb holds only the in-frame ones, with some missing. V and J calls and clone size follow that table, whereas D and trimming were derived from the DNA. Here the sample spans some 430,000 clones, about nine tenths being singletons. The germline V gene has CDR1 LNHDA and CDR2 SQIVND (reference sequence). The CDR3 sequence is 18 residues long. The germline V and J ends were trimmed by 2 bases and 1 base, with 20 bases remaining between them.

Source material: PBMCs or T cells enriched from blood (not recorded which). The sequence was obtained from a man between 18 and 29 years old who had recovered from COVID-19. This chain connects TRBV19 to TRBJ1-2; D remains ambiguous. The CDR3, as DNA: TGTGCCAGTAGTATACCCGGAGACCCGTCCTACTTTAACTATGGCTACACCTTC. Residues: CASSIPGDPSYFNYGYTF.